The 27 T cell receptor beta chains below come from one sample, sequenced in a study of OX40 agonist ivuxolimab in advanced cancers. The data were produced by immunoSEQ multiplex PCR, yet TCRdb's version contains in-frame clones alone and is incomplete. The table lists 30,000 or so clones, roughly 90% of them singletons. The specimen comprised CD4+ or CD8+ T cells sorted from blood, sampled in a trial of the OX40 agonist ivuxolimab. The receptors derive from an adult with an advanced solid tumor such as melanoma, head and neck, liver or kidney cancer.

The genes are TRBV9 and TRBJ2-7; no definite D call. CDR3 length: 12 residues. Trimming took off 3 bases at V and 7 bases at J, with 11 bases between the two ends. The germline V gene encodes CDR1 SGDLS and CDR2 YYNGEE. The CDR3, as DNA: TGTGCCAGCAGCGCGGGTGCTTCGGAGCAGTACTTC. This sequence encodes CASSAGASEQYF. The full variable domain, rest sourced from reference TRBV9 and TRBJ2-7, is DSGVTQTPKHLITATGQRVTLRCSPRSGDLSVYWYQQSLDQGLQFLIQYYNGEERAKGNILERFSAQQFPDLHSELNLSSLELGDSALYFCASSAGASEQYFGPGTRLTVT.

This chain uses TRBV21-1 with TRBJ1-5; no DNA check was done on the table's D call, TRBD1. TRBV21-1 is shown as a pseudogene. The CDR3 sequence is 19 residues long. In DNA form, the CDR3 reads TGTGCCAGCAAACGCCCGGGGACAGGGACTCGCACCGTCAATCAGCCCCAGCATTTT. Translating gives CASKRPGTGTRTVNQPQHF.

The rearrangement joins TRBV9 to TRBJ2-2; D is ambiguous. V lost 4 bases and J lost 5, with 9 bases in between. The CDR3 has 13 residues. CDR1 is SGDLS and CDR2 is YYNGEE in the germline V gene. CDR3 amino acids: CASSIGGTGELFF. The CDR3 region has the DNA TGTGCCAGCAGCATCGGTGGGACCGGGGAGCTGTTTTTT.

The chain is built from TRBV11-2 and TRBJ2-5; 7 bases map to TRBD1. J gave up 5 bases and V 3 bases, and 0 bases lay outside the gene matches. The CDR3 is 12 amino acids. CDR1 is SGHAT, CDR2 FQNNGV, per germline. CDR3 DNA sequence: TGTGCCAGCAGCTTGACAGGGGAGACCCAGTACTTC. Translating it yields CASSLTGETQYF.

This chain uses TRBV27 with TRBJ2-7; D may be TRBD1 (6 bases). This CDR3 spans 15 amino acids. Trimming cost V 4 bases and J 2 bases, with 15 bases left between them. CDR1 is MNHEY, CDR2 SMNVEV, per germline (reference sequence). This CDR3 reads CASSSDRPGTYEQYF. The CDR3 region has the DNA TGTGCCAGCAGTTCCGACAGGCCAGGAACCTACGAGCAGTACTTC.

This clone was detected once. The chain is built from TRBV9 and TRBJ1-5; 8 bases match TRBD1. V gave up 0 bases and J gave up 7 bases; unmatched junction bases: 6. The CDR3 covers 15 residues. Germline CDR1 reads SGDLS; CDR2 reads YYNGEE. In DNA, the CDR3 is TGTGCCAGCAGCGTAGGGTCAGGGGGCGGGCAGCCCCAGCATTTT. Translating it yields CASSVGSGGGQPQHF.

V usage is TRBV27 and J usage is TRBJ1-4; no clear D gene. Germline V CDR1 and CDR2: MNHEY, SMNVEV (reference sequence). Trimming took off 6 bases at V and 4 bases at J, with 12 bases between the two ends. This CDR3 has 14 amino acids. The DNA of the CDR3 is TGTGCCAGCAGAAAAGACAAATATAATGAAAAACTGTTTTTT. Encoded protein: CASRKDKYNEKLFF.

The V call is TRBV4-2, the J call TRBJ1-2; D may be TRBD1 (5 bases). Germline CDR1 and CDR2: LGHNA and YNFKEQ. V lost 4 bases and J 4 bases, leaving 19 bases between the germline ends. The CDR3 spans 16 residues. The CDR3: CASSLGAGCIVYGYTF. CDR3 nucleotide sequence: TGTGCCAGCAGCCTCGGGGCCGGATGCATCGTCTATGGCTACACCTTC.

This clone showed up just once. The V call is TRBV5-1, the J call TRBJ2-2, with 10 bases fitting TRBD2. CDR3 size: 16 residues. Trimming cost V 5 bases and J 5 bases; bases outside gene matches: 9. Germline values: CDR1 SGHRS, CDR2 YFSETQ. The CDR3 DNA reads as TGCGCCAGCAGACCGAACCTAGCGGGAGAGACCGGGGAGCTGTTTTTT. This encodes CASRPNLAGETGELFF.

The CDR3 region has the DNA TGTGCCAGCAGTTACTCGAAGAATCAGCCCCAGCATTTT. The encoded protein is CASSYSKNQPQHF. This chain links TRBV6-5 with TRBJ1-5; the D is unclear. Trimming left V 0 bases short and J 4 bases short, with 4 bases between. Germline values: CDR1 MNHEY, CDR2 SVGAGI. The CDR3 loop spans 13 amino acids.

The chain has TRBV6-6 and TRBJ2-7, with 7 nucleotides matching TRBD1. Germline loops: CDR1 MNHNY, CDR2 SVGAGI (reference sequence). The V segment lost 4 bases and the J segment 0 bases; nucleotides outside the gene matches: 6. The CDR3 contains 15 residues. In DNA form, the CDR3 reads TGTGCCAGCAGTTCCCGGGACAGAAACTCCTACGAGCAGTACTTC. As protein: CASSSRDRNSYEQYF.

The chain couples TRBV5-5 to TRBJ2-7; 7 bases fit TRBD2. V gave up 2 bases and J gave up 2 bases; unmatched junction bases: 7. Germline V CDR1 and CDR2: SGHKS, YYEKEE (reference sequence). The CDR3 runs to 15 residues. In nucleotides, the CDR3 is TGTGCCAGCAGCTTAGCACTAGCGTTGCCCTACGAGCAGTACTTC. This gives the protein CASSLALALPYEQYF.

V gene TRBV29-1 combines with J gene TRBJ2-1, with 9 bases lining up with TRBD1. The CDR3 is 13 amino acids. Germline V CDR1 and CDR2: SQVTM, ANQGSEA. The V segment lost 7 bases and the J segment 8 bases; nucleotides outside the gene matches: 9. Written as DNA, the CDR3 is TGCAGCGGGGGGACAGGGAGTAAGGATGAGCAGTTCTTC. Translated, it gives CSGGTGSKDEQFF.

This chain joins TRBV25-1 and TRBJ1-2; D not resolved. Per the germline V gene, CDR1 is MGHDK and CDR2 is SYGVNS. The CDR3 is 14 residues long. Between the trimmed V and J ends, which lost 1 base and 7 bases, there was a span of 13 bases. The CDR3 nucleotides read TGTGCCAGCAGTGAATCTAGACGTGAGTCTGGCTACACCTTC. As protein: CASSESRRESGYTF.

V gene TRBV27 combines with J gene TRBJ2-2; 9 positions match TRBD1. J gave up 7 bases and V 5 bases, and 5 bases lay outside the gene matches. This CDR3 has 14 residues. CDR1 is MNHEY and CDR2 is SMNVEV in the germline V gene (reference sequence). The CDR3 loop reads CASSPTDRGGELFF. CDR3 bases: TGTGCCAGCAGTCCCACGGACAGGGGCGGGGAGCTGTTTTTT.

The CDR3 DNA is TGTGCCAGCAGCGAAGGGCCAGCTCACTACTCTGGGGCCAACGTCCTGACTTTC. This translates into CASSEGPAHYSGANVLTF. The chain uses TRBV5-6 and TRBJ2-6; D call uncertain. The V end lost 4 bases, the J end lost 0 bases, and 17 bases lay between the germline ends. This CDR3 has 18 amino acids. Germline V lookup: CDR1 SGHDT, CDR2 YYEEEE.

The chain recombines TRBV4-1 with TRBJ1-1; TRBD1 aligns across 8 bases. CDR3 length: 14 residues. Germline V gives CDR1 MGHRA, CDR2 YSYEKL. Trimming took 4 bases from V and 4 from J; bases not matched to a gene: 5. The DNA for the CDR3 is TGCGCCAGCAGCCCCCGGACAGGGAGCACTGAAGCTTTCTTT. This gives the protein CASSPRTGSTEAFF.

The chain couples TRBV19 to TRBJ1-1; D is possibly TRBD1 (6 bases). V was trimmed by 5 bases and J by 6 bases, leaving 16 bases between them. This CDR3 comprises 14 residues. Germline V gives CDR1 LNHDA, CDR2 SQIVND (reference sequence). The CDR3 bases are TGTGCCAGTAGTGCTTGGACAGAGGGCCCTGAAGCTTTCTTT. Its translation: CASSAWTEGPEAFF. Drawing the rest from reference TRBV19 and TRBJ1-1, the complete variable domain is DGGITQSPKYLFRKEGQNVTLSCEQNLNHDAMYWYRQDPGQGLRLIYYSQIVNDFQKGDIAEGYSVSREKKESFPLTVTSAQKNPTAFYLCASSAWTEGPEAFFGQGTRLTVV.

The rearrangement links TRBV28 to TRBJ2-7; either TRBD1 or TRBD2 may fit D (5 bases each). The V end lost 10 bases, the J end lost 2 bases, and 15 bases lay between the germline ends. The CDR3 spans 13 residues. Germline V gene lookup returns CDR1 MDHEN and CDR2 SYDVKM. The CDR3 sequence: CATQGPLPYEQYF. For the CDR3, the DNA is TGTGCCACCCAGGGACCGCTCCCCTACGAGCAGTACTTC.

The chain combines TRBV7-2 with TRBJ2-3; the D is unclear. The V end was cut by 1 base, the J end by 2 bases, with 10 bases between. CDR1 and CDR2 from the germline V gene are SGHTA and FQGNSA. The CDR3 has 15 residues. The CDR3 bases are TGTGCCAGCAGCTTAGTTGACGGTTACACAGATACGCAGTATTTT. It yields the protein CASSLVDGYTDTQYF.

The chain is built from TRBV19 and TRBJ2-7, with 8 bases that match TRBD1. Germline V gene lookup returns CDR1 LNHDA and CDR2 SQIVND (reference sequence). J lost 3 bases, V lost 3 bases, and 7 bases had no gene match. The CDR3 sequence is 15 residues long. CDR3 bases: TGTGCCAGTAGTATGGGCAGGGGGCCAGTCTACGAGCAGTACTTC. Translation: CASSMGRGPVYEQYF.

This chain links TRBV9 with TRBJ2-3, with D maybe TRBD1 (6 bases). Germline CDR1 SGDLS, CDR2 YYNGEE. There are 16 residues in the CDR3. Trimming pared 0 bases from V and 4 bases from J, leaving 15 bases between. CDR3 in amino acids: CASSVGRDNSPDTQYF. CDR3 nucleotides: TGTGCCAGCAGCGTAGGTAGGGACAATAGTCCAGATACGCAGTATTTT.

V is TRBV6-5 and J is TRBJ1-1; TRBD1 matches 8 bases. The CDR3 sequence is 13 residues long. The trim removed 5 bases at V and 4 bases at J, leaving 3 bases unmatched. Germline V lookup: CDR1 MNHEY, CDR2 SVGAGI. In DNA, the CDR3 is TGTGCCAGCAGTCAGGGGGCGACCACTGAAGCTTTCTTT. Translating gives CASSQGATTEAFF.

The chain is built from TRBV5-4 and TRBJ2-7, with D hard to call. This CDR3 contains 12 residues. CDR1 and CDR2 from the germline V gene are SGHNT and YYREEE (reference sequence). The ends were cut back, 2 bases at V and 2 bases at J, with 5 bases in the middle. In nucleotides, the CDR3 is TGTGCCAGCAGCTTTGGGACCTACGAGCAGTACTTC. Its translation: CASSFGTYEQYF.

This chain connects TRBV5-6 to TRBJ2-5, with TRBD1 identical over 7 bases. The CDR3 runs 17 residues. Looked up from germline, CDR1 is SGHDT and CDR2 is YYEEEE. V was pared by 1 base and J by 5 bases, with 14 bases of the junction left unmatched. The CDR3 region is CASSLRQGHGLGETQYF. The CDR3 nucleotides read TGTGCCAGCAGCTTGAGACAGGGACATGGATTAGGGGAGACCCAGTACTTC.

The J gene is TRBJ1-5, the V gene TRBV7-8; D uncertain. CDR1 and CDR2 (germline): SGHVS, FQNEAQ. CDR3 size: 14 residues. V was shortened by 4 bases and J by 2 bases, with 9 bases between the two germline ends. The CDR3: CASSSEEGNQPQHF. The CDR3 region has the DNA TGTGCCAGCAGCTCGGAGGAGGGCAATCAGCCCCAGCATTTT.

The gene calls are TRBV30 and TRBJ2-7; 11 bases are a match to TRBD2. Unmatched junction bases numbered 2, after V lost 3 bases and J lost 4 bases. The CDR3 extends over 13 amino acids. Germline CDR1 GTSNPN, CDR2 SVGIG (reference sequence). This chain's CDR3 is CAWRGTSGYEQYF. The CDR3 coding sequence is TGTGCCTGGAGGGGGACTAGCGGATACGAGCAGTACTTC. Full variable domain (missing parts from reference TRBV30 and TRBJ2-7): SQTIHQWPATLVQPVGSPLSLECTVEGTSNPNLYWYRQAAGRGLQLLFYSVGIGQISSEVPQNLSASRPQDRQFILSSKKLLLSDSGFYLCAWRGTSGYEQYFGPGTRLTVT.